This T cell receptor beta chain was sequenced during a study of blood T cells in healthy people across ages. The CDR3 covers 15 residues. Germline V gene data show CDR1 as MNHNS and CDR2 as SASEGT. V was pared by 6 bases and J by 5 bases, with 16 bases between. For the second PCR, which ran for about 7 to 11 cycles, a sample-barcoded 5' primer and a J-beta primer mix were used. MiXCR, applied by TCRdb to the 5' RACE reads, yields one record per CDR3 protein. The data show some 1.5 million distinct CDR3 sequences, 28% seen once. Sequencing input: blood. The chain links TRBV6-1 to TRBJ1-4; perhaps TRBD1 as D (6 bases). This TCR was sampled from a woman aged 25 to 39 in good health. CDR3: CASSPAGGANEKLFF. The CDR3 nucleotides are TGTGCCAGCAGCCCTGCTGGGGGGGCGAATGAAAAACTGTTTTTT.